This is a list of T cell receptor beta chains from one sample in a study of T cell repertoires in cytomegalovirus infection. TCRdb itself ran the reads through MiXCR, one entry per CDR3 protein. Among some 920,000 distinct CDR3 sequences, approximately 31% were seen once, and the ten largest hold around an eighth. No antigen has been assigned to these receptors. The specimen comprised cultured CD8+ T cells from PBMCs, sampled from culture after CMV antigen stimulation. The receptors shown here come from a human donor in good health (CMV status not recorded). Some clones in this sample may be carry-over from other donors' samples. CDR3s include the opening cysteine and the closing phenylalanine or tryptophan. A D gene is named only where the DNA matches it firmly. Some rows mark clone size as missing; the rest say once, few, many or name a class of expanded clone.

clone size: .; J gene: TRBJ2-7; D gene: .; V gene: TRBV20-1; CDR3 DNA: TGCAGTGCTAGAGCAGGCCAGACCTACGAGCAGTACTTC; CDR3 protein: CSARAGQTYEQYF
clone size: .; J gene: TRBJ2-1; D gene: TRBD2; V gene: TRBV7-6; CDR3 DNA: TGTGCCAGCAGCTTAGAGGGGCTAGCGGGGGGGCCGTTGAATGAGCAGTTCTTC; CDR3 protein: CASSLEGLAGGPLNEQFF
clone size: .; J gene: TRBJ2-3; D gene: .; V gene: TRBV7-9; CDR3 DNA: TGTGCCAGCAGGCTCCCTAGGACCAGCACAGATACGCAGTATTTT; CDR3 protein: CASRLPRTSTDTQYF
clone size: .; J gene: TRBJ1-1; D gene: .; V gene: TRBV4-1; CDR3 DNA: TGCGCCAGCAGCCAAGATTCAGTGAACACTGAAGCTTTCTTT; CDR3 protein: CASSQDSVNTEAFF
clone size: few; J gene: TRBJ2-7; D gene: .; V gene: TRBV18; CDR3 DNA: TGTGCCAGCTCACCACAGGCAGTAACCCTCTCTCGGAGGTGGTACGAGCAGTACTTC; CDR3 protein: CASSPQAVTLSRRWYEQYF
clone size: .; J gene: TRBJ2-3; D gene: TRBD2; V gene: TRBV4-1; CDR3 DNA: TGCGCCAGCAGCCCCGGGACTAGCGGGGGGAATACGCAGTATTTT; CDR3 protein: CASSPGTSGGNTQYF
clone size: many; J gene: TRBJ1-1; D gene: .; V gene: TRBV7-9; CDR3 DNA: TGTGCCAGCAGCTTAGCGGACAGTCTCCGGAGGAGCACTGAAGCTTTCTTT; CDR3 protein: CASSLADSLRRSTEAFF
clone size: medium-sized; J gene: TRBJ2-1; D gene: .; V gene: TRBV7-8; CDR3 DNA: TGTGCCAGCAGCTTACGATCCGGAGTTGTCTCCTACAATGAGCAGTTCTTC; CDR3 protein: CASSLRSGVVSYNEQFF
clone size: many; J gene: TRBJ1-4; D gene: .; V gene: TRBV10-2; CDR3 DNA: TGCGCCAGCACGGGGAGTGGCATTGAAAAACTGTTTTTT; CDR3 protein: CASTGSGIEKLFF
clone size: few; J gene: TRBJ2-3; D gene: TRBD2; V gene: TRBV19; CDR3 DNA: TGTGCCAGTAGTATACAGCGGGGAGTCATGGATACGCAGTATTTT; CDR3 protein: CASSIQRGVMDTQYF
clone size: few; J gene: TRBJ1-4; D gene: .; V gene: TRBV9; CDR3 DNA: TGTGCCAGCAGCGCGGGGGGCAGAGAAAAACTGTTTTTT; CDR3 protein: CASSAGGREKLFF
clone size: .; J gene: TRBJ1-1; D gene: TRBD1; V gene: TRBV12-3/TRBV12-4; CDR3 DNA: TGTGCCAGCAGTTTACCTGGGACAGGACCGAACACTGAAGCTTTCTTT; CDR3 protein: CASSLPGTGPNTEAFF
clone size: .; J gene: TRBJ2-1; D gene: .; V gene: TRBV20-1; CDR3 DNA: TGCAGTGCTAGAGAGGGGGCTGAGCAGTTCTTC; CDR3 protein: CSAREGAEQFF
clone size: .; J gene: TRBJ1-2; D gene: TRBD1; V gene: TRBV27; CDR3 DNA: TGTGCCAGCACCTCAGGGGGAATCTATGGCTACACCTTC; CDR3 protein: CASTSGGIYGYTF
clone size: few; J gene: TRBJ2-1; D gene: .; V gene: TRBV14; CDR3 DNA: TGTGCCAGCAGCCAAGTCGGTATAGGGTCGATATACAATGAGCAGTTCTTC; CDR3 protein: CASSQVGIGSIYNEQFF
clone size: .; J gene: TRBJ1-5; D gene: .; V gene: TRBV12-3/TRBV12-4; CDR3 DNA: TGTGCCAGCAGTTTAGTAAGGACTCCCGATCAGCCCCAGCATTTT; CDR3 protein: CASSLVRTPDQPQHF
clone size: .; J gene: TRBJ2-7; D gene: TRBD1; V gene: TRBV7-8; CDR3 DNA: TGTGCCAGCAGCTTCAAGACAGGGGTAACCTACGAGCAGTACTTC; CDR3 protein: CASSFKTGVTYEQYF
clone size: few; J gene: TRBJ1-1; D gene: .; V gene: TRBV6-2/TRBV6-3; CDR3 DNA: TGTGCCAGCAGTTCCTGGTCGGGGGAAGAAGCTTTCTTT; CDR3 protein: CASSSWSGEEAFF
clone size: .; J gene: TRBJ1-6; D gene: .; V gene: TRBV6-6; CDR3 DNA: TGTGCCAGCAGTCACGGGACTGCCGTCGATTCACCCCTCCACTTT; CDR3 protein: CASSHGTAVDSPLHF
clone size: .; J gene: TRBJ2-7; D gene: .; V gene: TRBV27; CDR3 DNA: TGTGCCAGCAGTTTTGGTCACCTCTACGAGCAGTACTTC; CDR3 protein: CASSFGHLYEQYF
clone size: few; J gene: TRBJ1-5; D gene: TRBD1; V gene: TRBV28; CDR3 DNA: TGTGCCAGCAGTGCCGGGGACAGAATCTTCAATCAGCCCCAGCATTTT; CDR3 protein: CASSAGDRIFNQPQHF
clone size: .; J gene: TRBJ1-5; D gene: TRBD1; V gene: TRBV28; CDR3 DNA: TGTGCCAGCAGTCCGACAGGGCGTAGCAATCAGCCCCAGCATTTT; CDR3 protein: CASSPTGRSNQPQHF
clone size: .; J gene: TRBJ2-7; D gene: TRBD1; V gene: TRBV7-9; CDR3 DNA: TGTGCCAGCAGCGCTGGATTGGACAGGGTCGACGAGCAGTACTTC; CDR3 protein: CASSAGLDRVDEQYF